The 9 T cell receptor beta chains in this list originate from one sample, sequenced in a study of T-cell memory formation after mild COVID-19. Via MiXCR, TCRdb re-called the 5' RACE reads, giving one row per CDR3 protein. The table includes about 350,000 distinct CDR3 sequences, roughly 15% detected once. The sample consisted of PBMCs or a T cell subset sorted from them (not recorded which). These receptors all stem from a man between 18 and 29 years old who had mild COVID-19 (a few samples of this study predate the infection). Cell type and time point are not known.

V gene TRBV4-1 combines with J gene TRBJ2-7; D might be TRBD1 or TRBD2, each matching 6 bases. The CDR3 totals 16 residues. The germline CDR1 and CDR2 sequences are MGHRA and YSYEKL. V shed 3 bases and J shed 3 bases, with 18 bases lying between them. CDR3 bases: TGCGCCAGCAGCCAGACCCCCGGGGGCACCTTCTACGAGCAGTACGTC. Encoded protein: CASSQTPGGTFYEQYV.

This clonotype was found a few times. J is TRBJ2-7 and V is TRBV12-3 or TRBV12-4; tentatively, D is TRBD1 (6 bases). This CDR3 spans 14 amino acids. V was trimmed by 3 bases and J by 7 bases, leaving 16 bases between them. CDR3 protein: CASSFRPGVGEQYV. CDR3 nucleotides: TGTGCCAGCAGTTTTAGGCCAGGGGTCGGGGAGCAGTACGTC.

This clonotype has more than one count but fewer than ten. The chain couples TRBV5-1 to TRBJ1-1; a possible D gene is TRBD1 (6 bases). The germline V gene has CDR1 SGHRS and CDR2 YFSETQ. The CDR3 spans 14 residues. V was shortened by 9 bases and J by 5 bases, with 20 bases between the two germline ends. Here the CDR3 reads CATQQGTGNTEAFF. DNA of the CDR3: TGCGCCACCCAGCAGGGGACGGGGAATACTGAAGCTTTCTTT.

This chain connects TRBV6-6 to TRBJ2-6, with D unclear. Germline CDR1 MNHNY, CDR2 SVGAGI (reference sequence). V was pared by 9 bases and J by 4 bases, with 7 bases between. This CDR3 contains 12 residues. The CDR3 DNA sequence: TGTGCCAGTCTTAGGGGGGCCAACGTCCTGACTTTC. The encoded protein is CASLRGANVLTF.

This clonotype has a handful of counts. The chain uses TRBV4-1 and TRBJ2-7; D not certain. The CDR3 is 14 amino acids. Germline CDR1 and CDR2: MGHRA and YSYEKL. V was trimmed by 0 bases and J by 0 bases, leaving 6 bases between them. The CDR3 protein is CASSQDWGSYEQYV. For the CDR3, the DNA is TGCGCCAGCAGCCAAGATTGGGGCTCCTACGAGCAGTACGTC.

Turning to this clonotype: The CDR3 does not close with the conserved phenylalanine or tryptophan, likely indicating a read error. The rearrangement links TRBV23-1 to TRBJ1-5; perhaps TRBD1 as D (6 bases). TRBV23-1 is marked as an open reading frame, function uncertain. CDR3 length: 17 amino acids. V was trimmed by 3 bases and J by 7 bases, leaving 22 bases between them. CDR3 protein: CASSQTDSHSLGQPQHL. The CDR3 coding sequence is TGCGCCAGCAGTCAGACGGACAGCCACTCCCTGGGGCAGCCCCAGCATCTT.

This clonotype has a handful of counts. This chain joins TRBV7-2 and TRBJ1-5, with 10 bases aligning to TRBD1. The V gene end was trimmed by 4 bases and the J gene end by 6 bases; junction bases not matched to a gene: 6. CDR1 is SGHTA and CDR2 is FQGNSA in the germline V gene. The CDR3 loop spans 15 amino acids. CDR3 residues: CASSSRQGASQPQHF. The CDR3 coding sequence is TGTGCCAGCAGCTCTAGACAGGGGGCAAGTCAGCCCCAGCATTTT.

This clonotype was observed a few times. The chain is built from TRBV20-1 and TRBJ1-2; D call uncertain. Trimming pared 5 bases from V and 5 bases from J, leaving 9 bases between. Per the germline V gene, CDR1 is DFQATT and CDR2 is SNEGSKA (reference sequence). The CDR3 loop spans 11 amino acids. As DNA, the CDR3 is TGCAGTGCTGGGGTTCAGTATGGCTACACCTTC. Protein: CSAGVQYGYTF.

This clonotype appeared many times. The chain links TRBV5-5 to TRBJ2-2; no definite D call. Trimming removed 4 bases at V and 5 bases at J, with 6 bases between. Germline values: CDR1 SGHKS, CDR2 YYEKEE (reference sequence). The CDR3 spans 12 residues. CDR3 in DNA: TGTGCCAGCAGCCAGGAGACCGGGGAGCTGTTTTTT. This encodes CASSQETGELFF.